This passage covers 2 T cell receptor beta chains from one sample sequenced in a study of blood T cell repertoires in COVID-19. Assay: immunoSEQ multiplex PCR; the TCRdb copy retains only in-frame clones and omits some. The sample yields some 97,000 clones, roughly 89% seen once. Sequencing input: peripheral blood. These receptors originate from a man between 65 and 80 years old with acute or convalescent COVID-19.

The rearrangement joins TRBV6-2 or TRBV6-3 to TRBJ1-1; tentative D call: TRBD1 (6 bases). Germline CDR1 is MNHEY and CDR2 is SVGEGT. V lost 3 bases, J lost 1 base, and 12 bases lay in between. The CDR3 length is 15 residues. CDR3 DNA: TGTGCCAGCAGTTATCCCAGGGGACGGAACACTGAAGCTTTCTTT. This translates into CASSYPRGRNTEAFF.

The V gene is TRBV19, the J gene TRBJ2-1; D unresolved. Trimming stripped 6 bases from V and 0 bases from J, with 15 bases between. The CDR3 length is 16 residues. From germline, CDR1 is LNHDA and CDR2 SQIVND (reference sequence). The CDR3 coding sequence is TGTGCCAGTAGACCTAGTAGGCCGAGCTCCTACAATGAGCAGTTCTTC. This sequence encodes CASRPSRPSSYNEQFF.